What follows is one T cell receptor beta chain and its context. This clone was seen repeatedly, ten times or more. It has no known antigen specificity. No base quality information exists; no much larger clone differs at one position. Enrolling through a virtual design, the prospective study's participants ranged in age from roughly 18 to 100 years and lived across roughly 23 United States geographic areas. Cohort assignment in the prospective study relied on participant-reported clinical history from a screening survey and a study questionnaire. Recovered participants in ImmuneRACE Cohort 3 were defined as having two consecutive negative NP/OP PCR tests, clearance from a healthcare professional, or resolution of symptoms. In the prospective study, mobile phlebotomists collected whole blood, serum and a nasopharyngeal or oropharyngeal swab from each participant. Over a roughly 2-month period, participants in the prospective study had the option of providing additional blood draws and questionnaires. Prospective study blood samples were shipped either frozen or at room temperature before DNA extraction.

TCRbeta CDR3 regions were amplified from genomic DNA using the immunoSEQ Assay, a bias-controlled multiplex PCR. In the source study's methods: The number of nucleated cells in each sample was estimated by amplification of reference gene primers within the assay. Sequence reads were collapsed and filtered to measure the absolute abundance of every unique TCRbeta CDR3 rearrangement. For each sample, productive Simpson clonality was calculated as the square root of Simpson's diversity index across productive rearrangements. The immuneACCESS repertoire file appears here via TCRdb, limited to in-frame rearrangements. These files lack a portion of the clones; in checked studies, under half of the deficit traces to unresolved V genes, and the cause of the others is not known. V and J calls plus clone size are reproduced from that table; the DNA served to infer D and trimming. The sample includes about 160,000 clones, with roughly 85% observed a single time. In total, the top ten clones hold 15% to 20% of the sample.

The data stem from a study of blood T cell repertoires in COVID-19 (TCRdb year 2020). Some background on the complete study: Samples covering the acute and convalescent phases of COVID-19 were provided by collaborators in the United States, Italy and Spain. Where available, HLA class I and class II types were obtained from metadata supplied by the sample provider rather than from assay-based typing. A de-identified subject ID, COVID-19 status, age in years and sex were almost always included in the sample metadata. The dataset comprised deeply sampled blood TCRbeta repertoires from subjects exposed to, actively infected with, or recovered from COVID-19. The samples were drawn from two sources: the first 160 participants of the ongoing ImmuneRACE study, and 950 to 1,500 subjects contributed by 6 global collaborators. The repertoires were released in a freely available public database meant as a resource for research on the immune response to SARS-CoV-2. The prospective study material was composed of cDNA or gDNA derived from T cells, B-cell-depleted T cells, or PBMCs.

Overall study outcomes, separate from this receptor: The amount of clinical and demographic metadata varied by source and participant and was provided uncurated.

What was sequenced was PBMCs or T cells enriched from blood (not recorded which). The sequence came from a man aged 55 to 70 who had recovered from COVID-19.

The encoded CDR3 is CASSSGTGFNSPLHF. The DNA sequence follows: TGTGCCAGCAGTTCTGGGACAGGTTTTAATTCACCCCTCCACTTT. The rearranged segments are TRBV6-5 and TRBJ1-6, with 8 bases aligning to TRBD1. Trimmed from V: 4 bases; trimmed from J: 6 bases; junction bases lacking a gene match: 5. From the germline V gene, CDR1 is MNHEY and CDR2 is SVGAGI. The cysteine opens and the phenylalanine closes a CDR3 of 15 amino acids. Only the CDR3 DNA stays, 45 bases, in frame from base 1.